Listed below are T cell receptor beta chains from one sample, sequenced in a study of cytomegalovirus exposure and HLA in healthy donors. Measured with immunoSEQ multiplex PCR; TCRdb has only the in-frame clones, and not every one. The sample lists roughly 150,000 clones, around two thirds occurring once. Sequenced sample: PBMCs. The receptor set was obtained from a young man in good health and CMV-seropositive. CDR3s include the opening cysteine and the closing phenylalanine or tryptophan. The order of the fields is V gene, J gene, CDR3 protein.

TRBV20-1	TRBJ2-5	CSASGNGGRNF
TRBV5-4	TRBJ1-2	CASSLDPNTPWGYTF
TRBV27	TRBJ2-1	CASSLTGRHEQFF
TRBV10-2	TRBJ2-2	CASREPGLATGELFF
TRBV28	TRBJ1-1	CASSVGTGGAEAFF
TRBV11-2	TRBJ2-1	CASSLSYNEQFF
TRBV6-1	TRBJ1-2	CASSPLVDRVYGYTF
TRBV10-3	TRBJ2-7	CAIRGTGPSYEQYF
TRBV28	TRBJ1-1	CASSTGVGFDTEAFF
TRBV7-8	TRBJ2-7	CASSLGRSSYEQYF
TRBV2	TRBJ2-4	CASRSAVAKNIQYF
TRBV7-8	NA	CASSILAESYEQYF
TRBV6-5	TRBJ1-3	CASSNSGNTIYF
TRBV6-1	TRBJ2-7	CASSVGEDSSYEQYF
TRBV10-2	TRBJ1-2	CASSGQGSYGYTF
TRBV19	TRBJ2-7	CASSITLTRSIRYEQYF
TRBV7-3	TRBJ2-2	CASSELPPGELFF
TRBV27	TRBJ2-7	CASSFGQVSYEQYF
TRBV29-1	TRBJ1-1	CSGGQGAVNTEAFF
TRBV7-2	TRBJ2-1	CASSLTSGRYNEQFF
TRBV28	TRBJ1-5	CASLNPDTGNQPQHF
TRBV6-1	TRBJ1-1	CASTPPSVGTEAFF
TRBV7-2	TRBJ2-3	CASSLMDTTQYF
TRBV30	TRBJ1-2	CASQRGGYTF
TRBV28	TRBJ2-7	CASRGAGTGGYEQYF
TRBV5-5	TRBJ1-4	CASSLSGGRTNEKLFF
TRBV27	TRBJ2-7	CASSLAGSSYEQYF
TRBV5-6	TRBJ2-3	CASSRQGASVGDTQYF
TRBV27	TRBJ2-6	CASSSGVSGANVLTF